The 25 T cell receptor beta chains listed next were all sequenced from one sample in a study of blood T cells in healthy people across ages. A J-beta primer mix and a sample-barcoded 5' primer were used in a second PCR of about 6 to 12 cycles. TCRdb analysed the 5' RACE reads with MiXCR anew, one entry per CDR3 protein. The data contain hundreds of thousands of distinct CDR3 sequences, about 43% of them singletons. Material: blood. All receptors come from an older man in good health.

The CDR3 DNA reads as TGTGCCAGCAGTTTTCTGTCGAACAGGACCCCCCACGCGCAGTATTTT. It codes for CASSFLSNRTPHAQYF. The chain has TRBV28 and TRBJ2-3, with a weak D call TRBD1 (5 bases). Trimming pared 3 bases from V and 10 bases from J, leaving 23 bases between. The V gene's germline CDR1 is MDHEN and CDR2 SYDVKM. This CDR3 has 16 amino acids.

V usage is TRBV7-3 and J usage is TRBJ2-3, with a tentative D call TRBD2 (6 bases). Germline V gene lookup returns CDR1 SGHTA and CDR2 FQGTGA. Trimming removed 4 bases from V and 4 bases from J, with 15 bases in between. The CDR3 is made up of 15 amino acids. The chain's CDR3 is CASSSAGTRSDTQYF. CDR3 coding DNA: TGTGCCAGCAGCTCAGCCGGGACTCGCTCAGATACGCAGTATTTT. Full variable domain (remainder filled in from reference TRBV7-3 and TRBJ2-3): GAGVSQTPSNKVTEKGKYVELRCDPISGHTALYWYRQSLGQGPEFLIYFQGTGAADDSGLPNDRFFAVRPEGSVSTLKIQRTERGDSAVYLCASSSAGTRSDTQYFGPGTRLTVL.

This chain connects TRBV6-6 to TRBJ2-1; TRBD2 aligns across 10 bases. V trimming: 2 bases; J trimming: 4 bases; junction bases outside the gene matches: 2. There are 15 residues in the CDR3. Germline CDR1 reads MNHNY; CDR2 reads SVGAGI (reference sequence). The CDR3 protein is CASSYGLAEYNEQFF. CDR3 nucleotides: TGTGCCAGCAGTTACGGACTAGCGGAATACAATGAGCAGTTCTTC.

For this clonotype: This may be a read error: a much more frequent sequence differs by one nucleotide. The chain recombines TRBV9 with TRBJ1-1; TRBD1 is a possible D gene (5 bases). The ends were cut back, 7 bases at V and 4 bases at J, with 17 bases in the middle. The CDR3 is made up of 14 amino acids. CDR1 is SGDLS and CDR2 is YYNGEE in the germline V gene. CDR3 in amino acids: CASGLWGEATEAFF. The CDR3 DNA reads TGTGCCAGCGGCCTCTGGGGGGAGGCCACTGAAGCTTTCTTT.

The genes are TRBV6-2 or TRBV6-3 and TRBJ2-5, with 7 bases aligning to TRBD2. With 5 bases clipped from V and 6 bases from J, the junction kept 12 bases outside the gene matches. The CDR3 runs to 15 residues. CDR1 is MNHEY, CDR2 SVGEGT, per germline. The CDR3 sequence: CASSPTTSSTQTQYF. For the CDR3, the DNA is TGTGCCAGCAGTCCTACGACTAGCTCGACCCAGACCCAGTACTTC.

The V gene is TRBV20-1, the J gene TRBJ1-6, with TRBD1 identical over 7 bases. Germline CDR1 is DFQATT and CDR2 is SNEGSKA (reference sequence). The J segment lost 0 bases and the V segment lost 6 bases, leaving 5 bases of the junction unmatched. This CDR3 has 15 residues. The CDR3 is CSADRATSYNSPLHF. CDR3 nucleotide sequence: TGCAGTGCCGACAGGGCCACCTCCTATAATTCACCCCTCCACTTT.

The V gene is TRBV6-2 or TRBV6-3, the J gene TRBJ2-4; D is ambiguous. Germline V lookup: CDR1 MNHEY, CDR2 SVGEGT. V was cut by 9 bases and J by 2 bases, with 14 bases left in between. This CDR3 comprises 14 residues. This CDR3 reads CASHTPKSKNIQYF. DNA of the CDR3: TGTGCCAGTCATACGCCCAAATCCAAAAACATTCAGTACTTC.

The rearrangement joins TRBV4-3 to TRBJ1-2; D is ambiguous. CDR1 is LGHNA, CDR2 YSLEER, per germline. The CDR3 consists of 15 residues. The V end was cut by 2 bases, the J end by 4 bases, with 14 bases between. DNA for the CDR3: TGCGCCAGCAGCCAAAATTATATGTCAGGCTATGGCTACACCTTC. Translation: CASSQNYMSGYGYTF.

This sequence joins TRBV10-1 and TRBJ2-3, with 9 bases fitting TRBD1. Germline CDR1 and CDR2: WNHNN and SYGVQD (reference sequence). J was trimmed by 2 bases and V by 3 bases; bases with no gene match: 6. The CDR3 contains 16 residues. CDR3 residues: CASSDLWTGDTDTQYF. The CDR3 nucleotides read TGCGCCAGCAGTGATCTTTGGACAGGGGACACAGATACGCAGTATTTT.

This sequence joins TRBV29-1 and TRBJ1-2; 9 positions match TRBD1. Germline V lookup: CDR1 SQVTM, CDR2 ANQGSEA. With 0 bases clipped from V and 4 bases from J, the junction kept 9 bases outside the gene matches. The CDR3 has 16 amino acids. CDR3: CSVEETGGSALYGYTF. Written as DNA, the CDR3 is TGCAGCGTTGAAGAAACAGGGGGCTCCGCACTCTATGGCTACACCTTC.

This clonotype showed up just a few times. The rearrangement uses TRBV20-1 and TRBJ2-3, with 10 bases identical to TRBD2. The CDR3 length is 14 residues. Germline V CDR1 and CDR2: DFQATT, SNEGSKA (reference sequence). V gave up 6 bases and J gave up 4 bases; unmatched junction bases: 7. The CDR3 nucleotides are TGCAGTGCAAAGAGCGGGAGGGAGGCAGATACGCAGTATTTT. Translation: CSAKSGREADTQYF.

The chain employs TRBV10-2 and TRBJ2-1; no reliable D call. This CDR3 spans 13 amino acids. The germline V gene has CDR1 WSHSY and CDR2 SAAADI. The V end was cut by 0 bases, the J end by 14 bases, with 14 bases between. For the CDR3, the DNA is TGCGCCAGCAGTGAGTCGGCTAGGACCAATGAGTTCTTC. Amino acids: CASSESARTNEFF.

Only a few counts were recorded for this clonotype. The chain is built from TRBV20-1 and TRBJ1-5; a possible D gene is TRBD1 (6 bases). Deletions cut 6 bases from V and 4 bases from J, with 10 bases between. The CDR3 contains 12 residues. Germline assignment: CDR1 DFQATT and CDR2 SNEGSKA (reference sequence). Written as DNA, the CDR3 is TGCAGTGCCCAACAGGGAAATCAGCCCCAGCATTTT. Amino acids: CSAQQGNQPQHF.

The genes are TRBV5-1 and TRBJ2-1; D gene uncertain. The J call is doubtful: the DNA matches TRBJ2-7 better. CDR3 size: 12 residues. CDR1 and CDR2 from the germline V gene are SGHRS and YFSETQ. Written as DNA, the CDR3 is TGCGCCAGCTTTGGAGTTTACAATGAGCAGTACTTC. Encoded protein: CASFGVYNEQYF.

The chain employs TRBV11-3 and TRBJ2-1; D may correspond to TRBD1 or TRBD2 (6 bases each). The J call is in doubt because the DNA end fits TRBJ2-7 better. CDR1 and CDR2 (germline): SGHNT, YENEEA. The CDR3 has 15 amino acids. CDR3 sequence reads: CASSLGGAGYNEQYF. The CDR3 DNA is TGTGCCAGCAGCTTAGGGGGGGCAGGCTACAATGAGCAGTACTTC.

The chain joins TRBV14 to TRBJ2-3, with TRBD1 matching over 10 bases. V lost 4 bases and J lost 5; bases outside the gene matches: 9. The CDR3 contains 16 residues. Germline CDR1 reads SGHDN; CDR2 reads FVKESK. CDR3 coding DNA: TGTGCCAGCAGCCGGCGACAGGGGGCTCGGTTAGATACGCAGTATTTT. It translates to CASSRRQGARLDTQYF.

The CDR3 DNA is TGTGCCAGCAGTTACTCGCATCCCTCCTACAATGAGCAGTACTTC. Translation gives CASSYSHPSYNEQYF. The chain has TRBV6-5 and TRBJ2-1; no reliable D call. The J call is doubtful: the DNA matches TRBJ2-7 better. CDR1 is MNHEY, CDR2 SVGAGI, per germline. This CDR3 has 15 residues.

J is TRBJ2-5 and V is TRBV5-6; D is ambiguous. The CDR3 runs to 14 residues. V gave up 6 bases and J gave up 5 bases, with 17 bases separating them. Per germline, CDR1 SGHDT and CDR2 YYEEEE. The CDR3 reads CASNPMVSEETQYF. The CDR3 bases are TGTGCCAGCAACCCTATGGTTTCCGAGGAGACCCAGTACTTC.

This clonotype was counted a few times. Here the CDR3 reads CSVGAGGVETQYF. CDR3 coding DNA: TGCAGCGTTGGGGCAGGGGGCGTGGAGACCCAGTACTTC. The chain links TRBV29-1 to TRBJ2-5, with 8 bases aligning to TRBD1. The CDR3 spans 13 residues. The V segment lost 4 bases and the J segment 5 bases; nucleotides outside the gene matches: 6. Germline lookup yields CDR1 SQVTM and CDR2 ANQGSEA.

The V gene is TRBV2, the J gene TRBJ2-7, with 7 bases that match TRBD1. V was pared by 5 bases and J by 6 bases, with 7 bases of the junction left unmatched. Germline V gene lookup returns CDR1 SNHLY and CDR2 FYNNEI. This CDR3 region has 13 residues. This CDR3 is CASSTGAACEQYF. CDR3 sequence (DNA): TGTGCCAGCAGTACAGGGGCCGCGTGCGAGCAGTACTTC.

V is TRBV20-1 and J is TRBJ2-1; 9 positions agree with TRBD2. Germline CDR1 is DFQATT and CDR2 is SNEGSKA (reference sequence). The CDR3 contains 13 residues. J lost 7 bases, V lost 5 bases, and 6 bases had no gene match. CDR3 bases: TGCAGTGCTGGCCGGACTAGCGATAATGAGCAGTTCTTC. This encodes CSAGRTSDNEQFF.

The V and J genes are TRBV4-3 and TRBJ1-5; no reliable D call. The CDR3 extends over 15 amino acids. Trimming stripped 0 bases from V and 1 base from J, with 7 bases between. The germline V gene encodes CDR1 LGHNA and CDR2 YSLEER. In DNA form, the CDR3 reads TGCGCCAGCAGCCAAGATGTGACAAGCAATCAGCCCCAGCATTTT. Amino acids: CASSQDVTSNQPQHF.

Written as DNA, the CDR3 is TGTGCCAGCAGGCAGGACAGGGGGGCGACCCTCCACTTT. This translates into CASRQDRGATLHF. The chain combines TRBV7-8 with TRBJ1-6, with TRBD1 identical over 10 bases. Trimming took 6 bases from V and 14 from J; bases not matched to a gene: 7. The CDR3 consists of 13 residues. The germline CDR1 and CDR2 sequences are SGHVS and FQNEAQ.

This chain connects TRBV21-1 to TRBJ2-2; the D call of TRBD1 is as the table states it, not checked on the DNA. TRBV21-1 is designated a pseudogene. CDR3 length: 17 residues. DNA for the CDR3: TGTGCCAGCAGCAAAGAGCCAAGGGGTCTGAACACCGGGGAGCTGTTTTTT. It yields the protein CASSKEPRGLNTGELFF.

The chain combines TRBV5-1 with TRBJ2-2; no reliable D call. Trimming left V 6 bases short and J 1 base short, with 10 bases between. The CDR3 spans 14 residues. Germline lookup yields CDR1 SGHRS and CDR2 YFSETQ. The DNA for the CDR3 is TGCGCCAGCACCCCCGGGCTGAACACCGGGGAGCTGTTTTTT. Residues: CASTPGLNTGELFF.